This T cell receptor (beta chain) came from a study of T cell changes during pregnancy in multiple sclerosis. Clones were sequenced by immunoSEQ multiplex PCR, and TCRdb holds only the in-frame ones, with some missing. The data show more than 30,000 clones, roughly 90% seen once. The sequence was obtained from a female donor with multiple sclerosis, enrolled in a pregnancy study. Sequenced material: CD4+ T cells from peripheral blood mononuclear cells, taken before pregnancy.

The CDR3 region is CAWTRDRASRGYGANVLTF. Written as DNA, the CDR3 is TGTGCCTGGACCCGGGACAGGGCTTCCCGGGGATATGGGGCCAACGTCCTGACTTTC. J is TRBJ2-6 and V is TRBV30; TRBD1 aligns across 9 bases. The CDR3 consists of 19 residues. CDR1 GTSNPN and CDR2 SVGIG come from the germline V gene (reference sequence). The trim removed 4 bases at V and 3 bases at J, leaving 16 bases unmatched.